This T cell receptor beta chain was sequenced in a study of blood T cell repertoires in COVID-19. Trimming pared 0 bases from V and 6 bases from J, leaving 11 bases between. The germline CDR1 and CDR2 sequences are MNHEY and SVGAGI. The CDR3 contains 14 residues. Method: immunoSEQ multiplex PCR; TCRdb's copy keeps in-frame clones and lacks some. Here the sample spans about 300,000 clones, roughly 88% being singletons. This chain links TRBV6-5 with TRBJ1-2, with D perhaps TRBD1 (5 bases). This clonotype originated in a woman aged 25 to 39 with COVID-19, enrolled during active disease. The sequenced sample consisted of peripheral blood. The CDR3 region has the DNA TGTGCCAGCAGTTACTCGAGTATAGGGGATGGCTACACCTTC. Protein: CASSYSSIGDGYTF.